This T cell receptor (beta chain) was recorded in a study of T-cell reconstitution after alpha-beta-depleted transplantation in children (TCRdb year 2016). Regarding the research as a whole: Using TCR repertoire profiling, the study followed T-cell immune reconstitution in a quantitative way in children after TCRalphabeta/CD19-depleted allogeneic hematopoietic cell transplantation. Overall results and qualifications from the work: Over subsequent months, a decline in hyperexpanded clone frequencies was noted, and after one year, T-cell counts and TCRbeta diversity were mostly ascribed to newly produced T cells. In some patients, the high TCRbeta diversity seen at day 60 was put down to recipient T cells and intrathymic progenitors that had survived conditioning. The apparently early alphabetaT-cell count recovery about two months after transplant was reportedly dependent on only several hundred rapidly expanded clones derived from non-depleted graft cells.

The CDR3 numbers 16 residues from cysteine through phenylalanine. Only the CDR3 region is kept as DNA, spanning 48 bases read in frame from base 1. In the germline V gene, CDR1 corresponds to SGHTA and CDR2 to FQGTGA. Libraries were prepared through PCR. The instrument given in TCRdb is Illumina HiSeq 2500. TCR library preparation used molecular barcoding, with unique molecular identifiers applied to normalize quantification of the TCRbeta repertoire. TCRdb redid the processing of the public reads, applying fastp at Q25 and MiXCR, and retained in-frame beta chains. Each entry merges the rows of one CDR3 protein and shows their most common DNA and genes. The sample table contains 250,000 to 300,000 distinct CDR3 sequences; only one count was recorded for 10% of them. The biggest ten clones account for approximately 7.6% of the sample. Details on this clonotype: The target of this receptor is not known. A much larger clonotype is one base distant, so this may be a read error.

The treatment or condition label of this sample denotes: allogeneic hematopoietic cell transplantation with graft depleted of TCRalphabeta T cells and CD19 B cells. The children who served as transplant recipients had been given grafts of TCRalphabeta/CD19-depleted allogeneic hematopoietic cells. The TCR sequence derives from a boy younger than two with acute myeloid leukemia, due to receive a stem cell transplant. The specimen comprised PBMCs, sampled before TCRalphabeta/CD19-depleted stem cell transplant. The V and J segments used are TRBV7-3 and TRBJ2-1, and 12 junction bases match TRBD1. Here is the DNA: TGTGCCAGCAGCTTCAGCGGGACAGGGGGCTACAATGACCAGTTCTTC. Its coded protein is CASSFSGTGGYNDQFF.